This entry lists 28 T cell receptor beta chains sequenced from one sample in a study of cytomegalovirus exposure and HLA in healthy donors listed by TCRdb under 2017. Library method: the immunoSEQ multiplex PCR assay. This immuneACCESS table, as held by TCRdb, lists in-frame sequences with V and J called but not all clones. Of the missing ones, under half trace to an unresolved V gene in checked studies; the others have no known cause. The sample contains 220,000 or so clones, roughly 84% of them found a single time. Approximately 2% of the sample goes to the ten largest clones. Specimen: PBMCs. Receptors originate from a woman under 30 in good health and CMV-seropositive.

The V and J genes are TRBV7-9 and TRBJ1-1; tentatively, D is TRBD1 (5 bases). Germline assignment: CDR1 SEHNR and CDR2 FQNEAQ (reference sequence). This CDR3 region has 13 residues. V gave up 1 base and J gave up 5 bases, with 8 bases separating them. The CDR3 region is CASSLGQFTEAFF. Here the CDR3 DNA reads TGTGCCAGCAGCTTAGGACAGTTTACTGAAGCTTTCTTT.

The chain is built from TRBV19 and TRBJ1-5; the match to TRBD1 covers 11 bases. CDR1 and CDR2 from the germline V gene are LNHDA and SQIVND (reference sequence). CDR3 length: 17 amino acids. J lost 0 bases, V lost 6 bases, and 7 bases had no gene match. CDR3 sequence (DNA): TGTGCCAGTAGGATTCGGGACAGGGGGAGTAGCAATCAGCCCCAGCATTTT. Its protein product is CASRIRDRGSSNQPQHF.

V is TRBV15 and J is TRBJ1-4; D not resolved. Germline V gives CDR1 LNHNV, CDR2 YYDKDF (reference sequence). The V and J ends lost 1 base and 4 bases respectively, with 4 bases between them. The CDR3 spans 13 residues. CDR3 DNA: TGTGCCACCAGCAGAGCCAATAATGAAAAACTGTTTTTT. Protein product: CATSRANNEKLFF.

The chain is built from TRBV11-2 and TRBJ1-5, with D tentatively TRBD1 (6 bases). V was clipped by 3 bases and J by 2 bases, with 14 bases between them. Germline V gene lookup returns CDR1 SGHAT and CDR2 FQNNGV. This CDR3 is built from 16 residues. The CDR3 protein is CASSFEGVMGNQPQHF. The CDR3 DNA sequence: TGTGCCAGCAGCTTTGAGGGGGTGATGGGCAATCAGCCCCAGCATTTT.

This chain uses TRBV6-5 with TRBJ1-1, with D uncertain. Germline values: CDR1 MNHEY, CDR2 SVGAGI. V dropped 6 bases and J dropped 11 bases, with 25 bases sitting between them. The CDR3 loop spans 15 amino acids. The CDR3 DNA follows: TGTGCCAGCAGGGAGGACCCGAATTCTGTAACGCGGGCTTTCTTT. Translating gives CASREDPNSVTRAFF.

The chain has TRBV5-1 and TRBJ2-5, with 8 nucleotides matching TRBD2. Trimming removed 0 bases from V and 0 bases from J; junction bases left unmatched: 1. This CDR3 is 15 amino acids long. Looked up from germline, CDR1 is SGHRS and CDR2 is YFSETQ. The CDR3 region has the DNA TGCGCCAGCAGCTTGGGGACTAGCTACCAAGAGACCCAGTACTTC. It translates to CASSLGTSYQETQYF.

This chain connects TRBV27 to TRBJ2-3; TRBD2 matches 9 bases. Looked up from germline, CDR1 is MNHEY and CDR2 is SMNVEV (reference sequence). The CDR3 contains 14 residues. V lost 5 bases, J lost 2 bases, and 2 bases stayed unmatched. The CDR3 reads CASSLAGLTDTQYF. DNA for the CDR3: TGTGCCAGCAGTCTAGCGGGGCTCACAGATACGCAGTATTTT.

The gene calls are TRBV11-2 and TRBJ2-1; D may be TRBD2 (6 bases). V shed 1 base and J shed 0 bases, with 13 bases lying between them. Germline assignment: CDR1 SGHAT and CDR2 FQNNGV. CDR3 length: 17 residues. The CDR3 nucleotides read TGTGCCAGCAGCTTAGTTTCTCTCGGGGGCTCCTACAATGAGCAGTTCTTC. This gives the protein CASSLVSLGGSYNEQFF.

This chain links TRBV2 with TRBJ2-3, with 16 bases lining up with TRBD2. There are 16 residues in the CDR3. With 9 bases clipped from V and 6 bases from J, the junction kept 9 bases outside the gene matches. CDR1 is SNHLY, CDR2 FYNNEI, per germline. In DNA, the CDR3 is TGTGCCAGTCGGAAGGGACTAGCGGGAGGGACGGATACGCAGTATTTT. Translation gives CASRKGLAGGTDTQYF.

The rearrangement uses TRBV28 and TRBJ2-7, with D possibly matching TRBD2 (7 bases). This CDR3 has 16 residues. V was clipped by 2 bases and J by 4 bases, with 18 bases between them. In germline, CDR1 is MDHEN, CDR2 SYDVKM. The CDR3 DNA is TGTGCCAGCAGTTTAAGGTGGGGGCTAGCGGTTTACGAGCAGTACTTC. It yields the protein CASSLRWGLAVYEQYF.

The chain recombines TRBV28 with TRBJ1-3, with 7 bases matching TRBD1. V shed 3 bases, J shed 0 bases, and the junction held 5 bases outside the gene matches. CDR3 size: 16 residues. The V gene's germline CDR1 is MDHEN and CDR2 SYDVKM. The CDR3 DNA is TGTGCCAGCAGTTTCCGACAGGGCAACTCTGGAAACACCATATATTTT. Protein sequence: CASSFRQGNSGNTIYF.

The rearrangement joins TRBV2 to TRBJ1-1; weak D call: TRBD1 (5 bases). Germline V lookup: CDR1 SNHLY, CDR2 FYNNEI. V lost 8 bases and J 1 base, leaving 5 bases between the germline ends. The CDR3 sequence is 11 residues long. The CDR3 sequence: CASQGNTEAFF. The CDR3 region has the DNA TGTGCCAGCCAGGGGAACACTGAAGCTTTCTTT.

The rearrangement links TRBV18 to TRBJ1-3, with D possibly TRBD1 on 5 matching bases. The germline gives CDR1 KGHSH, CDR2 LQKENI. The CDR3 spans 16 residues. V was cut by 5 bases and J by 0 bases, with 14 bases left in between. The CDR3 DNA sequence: TGTGCCAGCTCAAAGGAGGGGTTCCCCTCTGGAAACACCATATATTTT. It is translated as CASSKEGFPSGNTIYF.

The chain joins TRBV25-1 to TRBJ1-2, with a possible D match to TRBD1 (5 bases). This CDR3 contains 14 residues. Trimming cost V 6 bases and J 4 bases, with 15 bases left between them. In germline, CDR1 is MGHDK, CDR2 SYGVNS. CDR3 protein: CASSRGEGFYGYTF. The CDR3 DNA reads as TGTGCCAGCAGCCGGGGGGAGGGATTCTATGGCTACACCTTC.

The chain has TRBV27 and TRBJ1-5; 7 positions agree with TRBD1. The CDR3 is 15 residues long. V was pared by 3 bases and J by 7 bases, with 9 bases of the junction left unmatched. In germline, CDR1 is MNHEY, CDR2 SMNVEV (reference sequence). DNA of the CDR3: TGTGCCAGCAGTTTGACGAACAGGGGCGGCCAGCCCCAGCATTTT. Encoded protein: CASSLTNRGGQPQHF.

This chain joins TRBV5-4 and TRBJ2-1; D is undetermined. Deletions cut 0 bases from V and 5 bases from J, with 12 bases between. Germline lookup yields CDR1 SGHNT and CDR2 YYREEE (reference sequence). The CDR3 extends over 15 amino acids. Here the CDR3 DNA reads TGTGCCAGCAGCTTGGAGGTAGCCGTTAACAATGAGCAGTTCTTC. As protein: CASSLEVAVNNEQFF.

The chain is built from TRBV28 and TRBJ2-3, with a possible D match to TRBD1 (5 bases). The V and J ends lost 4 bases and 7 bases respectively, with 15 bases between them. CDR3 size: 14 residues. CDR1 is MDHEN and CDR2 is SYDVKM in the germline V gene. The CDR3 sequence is CASSSLLGANTQYF. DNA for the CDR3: TGTGCCAGCAGTTCCCTGCTAGGGGCGAATACGCAGTATTTT.

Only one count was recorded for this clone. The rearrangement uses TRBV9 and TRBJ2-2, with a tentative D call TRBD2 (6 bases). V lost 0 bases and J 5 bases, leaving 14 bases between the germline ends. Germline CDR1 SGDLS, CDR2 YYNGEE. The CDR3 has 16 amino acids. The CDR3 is CASSVGLGSGTGELFF. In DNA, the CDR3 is TGTGCCAGCAGCGTAGGTCTCGGGAGCGGAACCGGGGAGCTGTTTTTT.

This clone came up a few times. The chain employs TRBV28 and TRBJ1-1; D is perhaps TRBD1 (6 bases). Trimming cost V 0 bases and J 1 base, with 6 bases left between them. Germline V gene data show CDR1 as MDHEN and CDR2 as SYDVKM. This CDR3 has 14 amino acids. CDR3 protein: CASSLWDRNTEAFF. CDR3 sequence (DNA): TGTGCCAGCAGTTTATGGGACAGGAACACTGAAGCTTTCTTT.

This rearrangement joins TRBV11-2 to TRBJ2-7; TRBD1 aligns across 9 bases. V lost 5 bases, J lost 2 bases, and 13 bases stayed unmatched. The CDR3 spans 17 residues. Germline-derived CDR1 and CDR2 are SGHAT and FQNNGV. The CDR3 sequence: CASSDSPRDRVPYEQYF. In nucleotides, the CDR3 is TGTGCCAGCAGCGACTCTCCCCGGGACAGGGTCCCCTACGAGCAGTACTTC.

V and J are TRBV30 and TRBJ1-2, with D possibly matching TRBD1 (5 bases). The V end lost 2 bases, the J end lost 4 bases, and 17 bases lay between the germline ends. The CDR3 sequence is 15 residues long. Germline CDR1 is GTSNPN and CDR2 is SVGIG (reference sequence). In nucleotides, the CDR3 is TGTGCCTGGAGTAAGGGGTTAGGGGCGGCCTATGGCTACACCTTC. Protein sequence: CAWSKGLGAAYGYTF.

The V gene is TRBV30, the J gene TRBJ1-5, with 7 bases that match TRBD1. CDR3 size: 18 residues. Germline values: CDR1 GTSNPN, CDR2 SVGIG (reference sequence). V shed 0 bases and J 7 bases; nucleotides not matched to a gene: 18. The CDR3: CAWSVGGWYRGVGQPQHF. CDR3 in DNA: TGTGCCTGGAGTGTTGGGGGATGGTACAGGGGAGTAGGACAGCCCCAGCATTTT.

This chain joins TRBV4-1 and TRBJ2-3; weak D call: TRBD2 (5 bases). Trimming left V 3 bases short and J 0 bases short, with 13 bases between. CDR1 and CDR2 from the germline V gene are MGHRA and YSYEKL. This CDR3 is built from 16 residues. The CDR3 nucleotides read TGCGCCAGCAGCCACCCCGTAAGGACTAGCACAGATACGCAGTATTTT. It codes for CASSHPVRTSTDTQYF.

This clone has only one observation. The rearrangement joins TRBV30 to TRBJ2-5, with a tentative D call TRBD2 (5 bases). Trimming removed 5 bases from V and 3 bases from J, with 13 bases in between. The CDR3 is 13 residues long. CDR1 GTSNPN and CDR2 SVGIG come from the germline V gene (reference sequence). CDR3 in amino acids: CAWLATVEETQYF. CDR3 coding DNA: TGTGCCTGGCTAGCAACAGTTGAAGAGACCCAGTACTTC.

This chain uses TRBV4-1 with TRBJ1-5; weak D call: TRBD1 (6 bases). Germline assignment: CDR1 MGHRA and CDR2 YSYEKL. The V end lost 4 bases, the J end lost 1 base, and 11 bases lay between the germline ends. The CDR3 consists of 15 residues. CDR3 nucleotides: TGCGCCAGCAGCCCCGGGACAACAAGCAATCAGCCCCAGCATTTT. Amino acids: CASSPGTTSNQPQHF.

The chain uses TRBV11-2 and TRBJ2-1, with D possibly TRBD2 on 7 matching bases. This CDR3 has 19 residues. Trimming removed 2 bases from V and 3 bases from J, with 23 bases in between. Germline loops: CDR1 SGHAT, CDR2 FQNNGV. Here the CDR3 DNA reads TGTGCCAGCAGCTTATCAGGGGCCGCGGCTAGCGGTTACTACAATGAGCAGTTCTTC. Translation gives CASSLSGAAASGYYNEQFF.

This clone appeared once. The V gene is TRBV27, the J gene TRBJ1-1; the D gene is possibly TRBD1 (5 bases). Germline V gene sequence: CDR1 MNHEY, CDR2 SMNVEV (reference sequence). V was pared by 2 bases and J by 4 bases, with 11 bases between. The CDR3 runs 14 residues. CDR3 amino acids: CASSLKGVGTEAFF. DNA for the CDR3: TGTGCCAGCAGTTTAAAAGGGGTAGGCACTGAAGCTTTCTTT.

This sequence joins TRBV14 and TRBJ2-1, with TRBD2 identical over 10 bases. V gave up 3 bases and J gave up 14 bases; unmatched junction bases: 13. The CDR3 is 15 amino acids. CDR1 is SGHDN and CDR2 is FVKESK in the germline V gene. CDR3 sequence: CASSQGSIGAGGKFF. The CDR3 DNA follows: TGTGCCAGCAGCCAGGGGAGTATCGGAGCGGGAGGGAAGTTCTTC.